Presented here are 18 T cell receptor beta chains from one specimen sequenced in a study of CD8 T cells in ankylosing spondylitis. TCRdb reprocessed the 5' RACE reads with MiXCR, giving one entry per CDR3 protein. The table includes about 90,000 distinct CDR3 sequences, 27% detected once. The sequenced sample consisted of blood, either unsorted or a sorted T cell fraction (not recorded which). The receptors stem from a male donor with ankylosing spondylitis or in good health (not recorded which).

This rearrangement joins TRBV24-1 to TRBJ2-4, with D perhaps TRBD2 (5 bases). The CDR3 loop spans 18 amino acids. Trimming took 1 base from V and 0 from J, leaving 15 bases between them. Germline values: CDR1 KGHDR, CDR2 SFDVKD. The CDR3 nucleotides read TGTGCCACCAGTGATTTTCCCTCGGAGGCGGAAGCCAAAAACATTCAGTACTTC. This translates into CATSDFPSEAEAKNIQYF.

This clonotype was seen repeatedly, ten times or more. The J gene is TRBJ2-5, the V gene TRBV29-1; D is tentatively TRBD1 or TRBD2 (5 bases each). V shed 1 base and J shed 4 bases, with 10 bases lying between them. The germline V gene has CDR1 SQVTM and CDR2 ANQGSEA. CDR3 length: 13 residues. CDR3 amino acids: CSVEGDGSETQYF. The CDR3 nucleotides read TGCAGCGTTGAAGGGGACGGGTCAGAGACCCAGTACTTC.

The genes are TRBV7-3 and TRBJ2-1; 7 bases map to TRBD2. Trimming at V came to 5 bases and at J to 3 bases, leaving 7 bases not matched to a gene. The CDR3 has 15 residues. From germline, CDR1 is SGHTA and CDR2 FQGTGA. Here the CDR3 DNA reads TGTGCCAGCAGCCAGAGCGGGGACGTCTACAATGAGCAGTTCTTC. It codes for CASSQSGDVYNEQFF.

The chain employs TRBV5-4 and TRBJ2-4, with D perhaps TRBD2 (5 bases). Germline V CDR1 and CDR2: SGHNT, YYREEE (reference sequence). The CDR3 totals 16 residues. Trimming removed 2 bases from V and 10 bases from J, with 22 bases in between. The CDR3 spells CASSLRGGSGRTIQYF. The DNA of the CDR3 is TGTGCCAGCAGCTTACGGGGTGGGTCCGGCAGAACAATTCAGTACTTC.

This clonotype was found a few times. This rearrangement joins TRBV29-1 to TRBJ2-1, with a weak D call TRBD2 (5 bases). CDR1 is SQVTM, CDR2 ANQGSEA, per germline. Trimming pared 2 bases from V and 8 bases from J, leaving 16 bases between. This CDR3 comprises 14 residues. Written as DNA, the CDR3 is TGCAGCGTTGAATCAACGGGTGGGAGCTATGAGCAGTTCTTC. Protein: CSVESTGGSYEQFF.

The chain couples TRBV3-1 to TRBJ1-1; unclear D gene. CDR1 is LGHDT, CDR2 YNNKEL, per germline (reference sequence). CDR3 length: 14 amino acids. V was pared by 2 bases and J by 1 base, with 8 bases between. The CDR3 sequence: CASSQMGSNTEAFF. CDR3 nucleotide sequence: TGTGCCAGCAGCCAAATGGGGTCGAACACTGAAGCTTTCTTT. Full variable domain (rest looked up from reference TRBV3-1 and TRBJ1-1): DTAVSQTPKYLVTQMGNDKSIKCEQNLGHDTMYWYKQDSKKFLKIMFSYNNKELIINETVPNRFSPKSPDKAHLNLHINSLELGDSAVYFCASSQMGSNTEAFFGQGTRLTVV.

This clonotype was seen more than once but under ten times. The chain is built from TRBV5-1 and TRBJ2-7; 9 bases fit TRBD1. This CDR3 contains 13 residues. V trimming: 0 bases; J trimming: 7 bases; junction bases outside the gene matches: 2. Germline V gives CDR1 SGHRS, CDR2 YFSETQ. The CDR3 spells CASSLDRGREQYV. As DNA, the CDR3 is TGCGCCAGCAGCTTGGACAGGGGGCGAGAGCAGTACGTC.

V is TRBV5-1 and J is TRBJ2-2; 8 positions agree with TRBD1. Looked up from germline, CDR1 is SGHRS and CDR2 is YFSETQ. The CDR3 loop spans 14 amino acids. V shed 7 bases and J 5 bases; nucleotides not matched to a gene: 7. The CDR3 nucleotides read TGCGCCAGCGCTGGACAGGGAAGGACCGGGGAGCTGTTTTTT. Encoded protein: CASAGQGRTGELFF.

This clonotype was counted only a few times. J is TRBJ2-1 and V is TRBV5-1, with TRBD2 matching over 7 bases. V trimming: 3 bases; J trimming: 0 bases; junction bases outside the gene matches: 12. CDR3 length: 18 amino acids. CDR1 and CDR2 from the germline V gene are SGHRS and YFSETQ. CDR3 nucleotides: TGCGCCAGCAGCTCTAACAGCCAGCGGGGTCCCTCCTACAATGAGCAGTTCTTC. It specifies CASSSNSQRGPSYNEQFF.

The rearrangement links TRBV19 to TRBJ1-4; D may be TRBD1 (5 bases). V was clipped by 3 bases and J by 1 base, with 9 bases between them. The CDR3 contains 15 residues. The germline V gene encodes CDR1 LNHDA and CDR2 SQIVND (reference sequence). CDR3 sequence: CASSMGTGTNEKLFF. The CDR3 DNA follows: TGTGCCAGTAGTATGGGAACAGGAACTAATGAAAAACTGTTTTTT. Looking up the rest from reference TRBV19 and TRBJ1-4 gives the full variable domain: DGGITQSPKYLFRKEGQNVTLSCEQNLNHDAMYWYRQDPGQGLRLIYYSQIVNDFQKGDIAEGYSVSREKKESFPLTVTSAQKNPTAFYLCASSMGTGTNEKLFFGSGTQLSVL.

This chain connects TRBV5-5 to TRBJ1-5; D remains ambiguous. In germline, CDR1 is SGHKS, CDR2 YYEKEE (reference sequence). The CDR3 is made up of 14 amino acids. Trimming cost V 3 bases and J 0 bases, with 7 bases left between them. CDR3: CASSSELSNQPQHF. The CDR3 coding sequence is TGTGCCAGCAGCTCAGAACTTAGCAATCAGCCCCAGCATTTT.

CDR3 protein: CSARFRVGANVLTF. The CDR3 DNA follows: TGCAGTGCTAGATTTAGGGTTGGGGCCAACGTCCTGACTTTC. The chain recombines TRBV20-1 with TRBJ2-6; D unresolved. Deletions cut 2 bases from V and 3 bases from J, with 8 bases between. Germline V gene sequence: CDR1 DFQATT, CDR2 SNEGSKA (reference sequence). There are 14 residues in the CDR3.

This clonotype was seen only a few times. V usage is TRBV10-3 and J usage is TRBJ2-7; TRBD1 agrees at 7 bases. The CDR3 extends over 14 amino acids. The V segment lost 3 bases and the J segment 1 base; nucleotides outside the gene matches: 3. Germline lookup yields CDR1 ENHRY and CDR2 SYGVKD. In DNA, the CDR3 is TGTGCCATCAGTGATTGGGACAGATCCTACGAGCAGTACTTC. Translation: CAISDWDRSYEQYF.

The chain has TRBV21-1 and TRBJ2-4; TRBD1 is the table's D call, not checked against the DNA. TRBV21-1 is given as a pseudogene. The CDR3 contains 14 residues. CDR3 sequence: CASSHPGGLDIQYF. The CDR3 DNA is TGTGCCAGCAGTCATCCAGGGGGTTTGGACATTCAGTACTTC.

A word on this clonotype: This may stem from a read error, because a much larger clone lies one nucleotide away. The chain employs TRBV5-1 and TRBJ2-4; no clear D gene. Germline V lookup: CDR1 SGHRS, CDR2 YFSETQ. The CDR3 covers 12 residues. The CDR3 coding sequence is TGCGCCAGCGGAAACGGGTGGAACAGTCAGTACTTC. This sequence encodes CASGNGWNSQYF.

The CDR3 reads CASWGTGGNSYNEQFF. The CDR3 DNA reads as TGCGCCAGCTGGGGGACAGGGGGAAACTCCTACAATGAGCAGTTCTTC. V is TRBV5-1 and J is TRBJ2-1; 11 positions agree with TRBD1. The CDR3 is made up of 16 amino acids. J gave up 0 bases and V 7 bases, and 6 bases lay outside the gene matches. In germline, CDR1 is SGHRS, CDR2 YFSETQ. The full variable domain, completed using reference TRBV5-1 and TRBJ2-1, is KAGVTQTPRYLIKTRGQQVTLSCSPISGHRSVSWYQQTPGQGLQFLFEYFSETQRNKGNFPGRFSGRQFSNSRSEMNVSTLELGDSALYLCASWGTGGNSYNEQFFGPGTRLTVL.

This clonotype occurred many times. The chain is built from TRBV15 and TRBJ1-4; D is unresolved. CDR3 length: 13 residues. Germline assignment: CDR1 LNHNV and CDR2 YYDKDF (reference sequence). V was trimmed by 0 bases and J by 8 bases, leaving 7 bases between them. CDR3 coding DNA: TGTGCCACCAGCAGAGATCGCGGAGAAAAACTGTTTTTT. Protein sequence: CATSRDRGEKLFF.

The chain combines TRBV29-1 with TRBJ2-1; TRBD1 is a possible D gene (5 bases). Trimming left V 3 bases short and J 3 bases short, with 12 bases between. Looked up from germline, CDR1 is SQVTM and CDR2 is ANQGSEA. This CDR3 spans 14 amino acids. CDR3 residues: CSVEGHRNYNEQFF. Written as DNA, the CDR3 is TGCAGCGTTGAGGGCCACAGGAACTACAATGAGCAGTTCTTC.